These 15 T cell receptor beta chains were sequenced from one sample in a study of molecular identifiers for immune sequencing clone quantification. MiXCR was run by TCRdb on the PCR reads, yielding one entry per CDR3 protein. The repertoire holds approximately 63,000 distinct CDR3 sequences, with about 19% as singletons. Sequences were obtained from naive CD8+ T cells from blood, with Jurkat cell RNA spiked in. Subset described: FACS-sorted CD8+CD4-CCR7+CD45RA+ naive T cells. These receptors all stem from a human donor in good health. Some libraries in this study had Jurkat cell RNA spiked in.

To note about this clonotype: At one end, the junction sequence differs from germline, possibly due to a read error. The CDR3 spells CASSLGVRDEQSF. CDR3 bases: TGTGCCAGCAGCTTAGGGGTGCGGGATGAGCAGTCCTTC. The chain is built from TRBV7-9 and TRBJ2-1; D might be TRBD2 (6 bases). Germline CDR1 SEHNR, CDR2 FQNEAQ (reference sequence). The CDR3 totals 13 residues.

This clonotype was counted at least ten times. The rearrangement links TRBV15 to TRBJ2-5; tentative D call: TRBD1 (6 bases). CDR1 is LNHNV, CDR2 YYDKDF, per germline (reference sequence). V lost 1 base and J 1 base, leaving 10 bases between the germline ends. CDR3 size: 15 residues. The CDR3 DNA sequence: TGTGCCACCAGCAGAGGAAGGACAGTCCAAGAGACCCAGTACTTC. Translation gives CATSRGRTVQETQYF.

This clonotype was seen repeatedly, ten times or more. The chain uses TRBV5-1 and TRBJ2-7; the D is unclear. Looked up from germline, CDR1 is SGHRS and CDR2 is YFSETQ. This CDR3 region has 12 residues. The V end was cut by 2 bases, the J end by 6 bases, with 9 bases between. The CDR3 DNA follows: TGCGCCAGCAGCTTAGGCACGGGCGAGCAGTACTTC. Encoded protein: CASSLGTGEQYF.

This clonotype was seen at least ten times. This sequence joins TRBV28 and TRBJ2-3; 8 positions match TRBD1. V shed 5 bases, J shed 2 bases, and the junction held 9 bases outside the gene matches. The CDR3 is 16 amino acids. The germline CDR1 and CDR2 sequences are MDHEN and SYDVKM. The chain's CDR3 is CASSAQGEKLTDTQYF. The CDR3 DNA follows: TGTGCCAGCAGTGCACAGGGGGAGAAACTCACAGATACGCAGTATTTT.

About this clonotype: A much larger clone is a single base away; this may be a read error. V is TRBV12-3 or TRBV12-4 and J is TRBJ1-2; D is unclear. This CDR3 comprises 13 residues. Trimming removed 0 bases from V and 2 bases from J, with 4 bases in between. CDR3 bases: TGTGCCAGCAGTTTAGCCCTAAACTATGGCTACACCTTC. This sequence encodes CASSLALNYGYTF.

This clonotype came up many times. This chain joins TRBV19 and TRBJ2-3; TRBD2 matches 8 bases. Trimming took 8 bases from V and 5 from J; bases not matched to a gene: 12. Per germline, CDR1 LNHDA and CDR2 SQIVND (reference sequence). The CDR3 is made up of 15 amino acids. CDR3 bases: TGTGCCAGTGCGAGAAGCGGGAGTTGGGGAGATACGCAGTATTTT. This encodes CASARSGSWGDTQYF.

The table lists this clonotype with many counts. J is TRBJ1-2 and V is TRBV20-1; 7 bases map to TRBD1. V dropped 5 bases and J dropped 1; count of bases not matched to a gene: 7. This CDR3 has 14 amino acids. Germline-derived CDR1 and CDR2 are DFQATT and SNEGSKA (reference sequence). As DNA, the CDR3 is TGCAGTGCTGGGACCGGGACAGTTAACTATGGCTACACCTTC. Translating it yields CSAGTGTVNYGYTF.

This clonotype was counted ten times or more. The chain joins TRBV20-1 to TRBJ1-3, with 9 bases lining up with TRBD1. The V gene end was trimmed by 4 bases and the J gene end by 0 bases; junction bases not matched to a gene: 10. This CDR3 region has 17 residues. Germline values: CDR1 DFQATT, CDR2 SNEGSKA (reference sequence). The CDR3 nucleotides are TGCAGTGCTAAGGACAGGGGTCGAGCAAGCTCTGGAAACACCATATATTTT. Translating it yields CSAKDRGRASSGNTIYF.

Comment on this clonotype: It is likely a read error, because the conserved phenylalanine at the end of the CDR3 is missing. The chain uses TRBV28 and TRBJ2-5; D uncertain. The CDR3 length is 14 residues. V was clipped by 8 bases and J by 7 bases, with 20 bases between them. Looked up from germline, CDR1 is MDHEN and CDR2 is SYDVKM. The CDR3 protein is CASGPDGFRGTQYL. DNA for the CDR3: TGTGCCAGCGGTCCGGACGGGTTCCGCGGGACCCAGTACCTC.

Concerning this clonotype: Possible read error: a much larger clone is one base away. V is TRBV19 and J is TRBJ1-5, with D maybe TRBD1 (6 bases). Looked up from germline, CDR1 is LNHDA and CDR2 is SQIVND (reference sequence). The CDR3 length is 14 residues. The CDR3 spells CASSWGEGGQPKHF. CDR3 DNA: TGTGCCAGCTCCTGGGGAGAAGGTGGACAGCCCAAGCATTTT.

This clonotype was found many times. The CDR3, as DNA: TGTGGGACCGGGACAGGGAATATTTACGAGCAGTACTTC. Protein sequence: CGTGTGNIYEQYF. This chain uses TRBV2 with TRBJ2-7; TRBD1 matches 9 bases. This CDR3 is 13 amino acids long. Germline V gives CDR1 SNHLY, CDR2 FYNNEI. Variable domain in full (rest from reference TRBV2 and TRBJ2-7): EPEVTQTPSHQVTQMGQEVILRCVPISNHLYFYWYRQILGQKVEFLVSFYNNEISEKSEIFDDQFSVERPDGSNFTLKIRSTKLEDSAMYFCGTGTGNIYEQYFGPGTRLTVT.

J is TRBJ2-7 and V is TRBV4-3; no definite D call. Trimming removed 1 base at V and 3 bases at J, with 10 bases between. This CDR3 contains 14 residues. Germline values: CDR1 LGHNA, CDR2 YSLEER. CDR3 DNA sequence: TGCGCCAGCAGCCAAGGGGTCCCCTACTACGAGCAGTACTTC. It specifies CASSQGVPYYEQYF.

This clonotype has a count of ten or more. V and J are TRBV7-6 and TRBJ2-3, with 7 bases matching TRBD1. Germline CDR1 is SGHVS and CDR2 is FNYEAQ. The V and J ends lost 8 bases and 6 bases, in that order; junction bases with no gene match: 17. The CDR3 runs to 16 residues. In DNA, the CDR3 is TGTGCCAGCCTTAAGGGGACAGATAATACCATGGATACGCAGTATTTT. It encodes CASLKGTDNTMDTQYF.

This clonotype was picked up many times. The CDR3 DNA follows: TGTGCTAGTGGTTTTGGGGCTACTGAAGCTTTCTTT. As protein: CASGFGATEAFF. This chain connects TRBV12-5 to TRBJ1-1; tentatively, D is TRBD1 (5 bases). Germline V gives CDR1 LGHNT, CDR2 FRNRAP. V was cut by 3 bases and J by 5 bases, with 7 bases left in between. CDR3 length equals 12 residues.

This clonotype was counted ten times or more. In DNA form, the CDR3 reads TGTGCCAGCAGCTCCCCCTACTTCTACAATGAGCAGTTCTTC. Translating gives CASSSPYFYNEQFF. The chain joins TRBV11-2 to TRBJ2-1; D unresolved. The CDR3 consists of 14 residues. V was clipped by 4 bases and J by 3 bases, with 10 bases between them. CDR1 SGHAT and CDR2 FQNNGV come from the germline V gene.